Described below is a single T cell receptor beta chain sequence and its context. The antigen remains undetermined. The CDR3 contains 15 residues. V lost 2 bases, J lost 10 bases, and 7 bases stayed unmatched. The germline CDR1 and CDR2 sequences are MNHEY and SMNVEV (reference sequence). These data come from a study of CD8 T cells in ankylosing spondylitis. Regarding the study as a whole: Characteristic, it appeared, of ankylosing spondylitis blood was a TCR beta motif of roughly eight highly homologous variants. Disease-linked clones were reportedly significantly enriched in matched ankylosing spondylitis synovial fluid.

With molecular barcodes, quantitative 5'-RACE was used to make the TCR beta libraries. TCRdb re-analysed the 5' RACE reads in MiXCR, keeping a single row per CDR3 protein. The sample lists around 88,000 distinct CDR3 sequences; about 9.1% were seen once. The chain uses TRBV27 and TRBJ2-1; 11 bases fit TRBD2. Sequenced material: blood, either unsorted or a sorted T cell fraction (not recorded which). The source is a male donor with ankylosing spondylitis or in good health (not recorded which). The CDR3 region has the DNA TGTGCCAGCAGTTTAAATCTAGCGGGAGGTTACGAGCAGTTCTTC. Amino acids: CASSLNLAGGYEQFF.